A single sample is the source of the 20 T cell receptor beta chains below, sequenced in a study of T cells in Graves' hyperthyroidism and ophthalmopathy. Amplification of TCR beta CDR3 regions used RNA as the template. TCR CDR3 regions were first amplified by RT-PCR with HTBI primers. TCRdb re-analysed the multiplex PCR reads in MiXCR, keeping a single row per CDR3 protein. Here the sample spans around 420,000 distinct CDR3 sequences, about 13% being singletons. The specimen was blood. These receptors all stem from a young woman with Graves' hyperthyroidism.

This clonotype was recorded at least ten times. The chain couples TRBV12-3 or TRBV12-4 to TRBJ2-7, with a weak D call TRBD2 (6 bases). This CDR3 comprises 15 residues. Deletions cut 7 bases from V and 0 bases from J, with 16 bases between. The CDR3 protein is CASKPGLLSSYEQYF. The CDR3 bases are TGTGCCAGCAAACCGGGACTTCTGAGCTCCTACGAGCAGTACTTC.

This clonotype appeared a few times. The chain carries TRBV30 and TRBJ2-1; D remains ambiguous. Per germline, CDR1 GTSNPN and CDR2 SVGIG (reference sequence). V lost 0 bases and J lost 12, with 15 bases in between. This CDR3 has 13 residues. The CDR3 region has the DNA TGTGCCTGGAGTGTATACTCCTCTCTCATGCAGTTCTTC. Translating it yields CAWSVYSSLMQFF.

There are many counts of this clonotype. The V and J genes are TRBV20-1 and TRBJ2-7; 7 nucleotides line up with TRBD2. Trimming cost V 0 bases and J 5 bases; bases outside gene matches: 7. Per the germline V gene, CDR1 is DFQATT and CDR2 is SNEGSKA (reference sequence). This CDR3 has 14 amino acids. CDR3 coding DNA: TGCAGTGCTAGAGAGGGCGGGAGAAGGCACGAGCAGTACTTC. It specifies CSAREGGRRHEQYF.

This clonotype was recorded at least ten times. The DNA of the CDR3 is TGTGCCAGCAGTTACTCGACTGGGGCCGTCACTGAAGCTTTCTTT. Translated, it gives CASSYSTGAVTEAFF. The chain is built from TRBV6-5 and TRBJ1-1; TRBD1 might be the D (5 bases). V was clipped by 0 bases and J by 4 bases, with 12 bases between them. Germline V lookup: CDR1 MNHEY, CDR2 SVGAGI. This CDR3 has 15 residues.

The chain carries TRBV19 and TRBJ2-5; D gene ambiguous. Germline CDR1 reads LNHDA; CDR2 reads SQIVND (reference sequence). CDR3 length: 13 amino acids. The ends were cut back, 4 bases at V and 1 base at J, with 7 bases in the middle. CDR3 DNA: TGTGCCAGTAGTAATGGAGCCCAAGAGACCCAGTACTTC. This gives the protein CASSNGAQETQYF.

This clonotype has a count of ten or more. The chain couples TRBV30 to TRBJ1-1; no clear D gene. With 8 bases removed from V and 4 bases from J, the gap between germline ends came to 17 bases. The length of the CDR3 is 13 residues. Germline CDR1 is GTSNPN and CDR2 is SVGIG (reference sequence). The CDR3 DNA reads as TGTGCCCGGACTAATGGTGTAGGCACTGAAGCTTTCTTT. This translates into CARTNGVGTEAFF.

The chain has TRBV12-3 or TRBV12-4 and TRBJ2-7, with a tentative D call TRBD2 (5 bases). Trimming took off 8 bases at V and 0 bases at J, with 11 bases between the two ends. CDR3 length equals 13 residues. Here the CDR3 DNA reads TGTGCCAGCCTGGACTCGGGCTCCTACGAGCAGTACTTC. Protein sequence: CASLDSGSYEQYF.

This chain links TRBV20-1 with TRBJ1-2, with a possible D match to TRBD1 (5 bases). The V gene's germline CDR1 is DFQATT and CDR2 SNEGSKA (reference sequence). The germline V and J ends were trimmed by 0 bases and 0 bases, with 17 bases remaining between them. CDR3 length: 17 residues. The CDR3 bases are TGCAGTGCTAGAGATTTCCAGGGAGTGGGCCCTAACTATGGCTACACCTTC. Amino acid sequence: CSARDFQGVGPNYGYTF.

At least ten counts were recorded for this clonotype. The chain joins TRBV20-1 to TRBJ1-4, with D unresolved. This CDR3 is 15 amino acids long. V was shortened by 2 bases and J by 5 bases, with 15 bases between the two germline ends. CDR1 is DFQATT, CDR2 SNEGSKA, per germline (reference sequence). DNA for the CDR3: TGCAGTGCTAGACAATCCGGACGGAACAATGAAAAACTGTTTTTT. Protein: CSARQSGRNNEKLFF.

The genes are TRBV4-2 and TRBJ2-7; TRBD1 or TRBD2 may be the D gene (5 bases each). The V gene lost 2 bases and the J gene lost 3 bases, with 20 bases spanning the gap. CDR3 length: 17 residues. The germline V gene encodes CDR1 LGHNA and CDR2 YNFKEQ. Here the CDR3 DNA reads TGTGCCAGCAGCCAAAACCCCACCCCGGGACGAAACTACGAGCAGTACTTC. Protein product: CASSQNPTPGRNYEQYF.

This clonotype was counted ten times or more. The J gene is TRBJ1-2, the V gene TRBV28, with 10 bases matching TRBD1. CDR3 length: 16 residues. Germline-derived CDR1 and CDR2 are MDHEN and SYDVKM. The junction had 12 bases not matched to a gene; V was cut back by 7 bases and J by 4 bases. CDR3 residues: CASNPWGTGDSYGYTF. The CDR3 DNA reads TGTGCCAGCAACCCTTGGGGGACAGGGGATTCCTATGGCTACACCTTC.

This clonotype was found a few times. The chain links TRBV13 to TRBJ2-7; no clear D gene. The CDR3 runs 13 residues. Germline-derived CDR1 and CDR2 are PRHDT and FYEKMQ (reference sequence). Between the trimmed V and J ends, which lost 6 bases and 2 bases, there was a span of 11 bases. The CDR3 DNA follows: TGTGCCAGCAGTAGAAGCAGCCCCTACGAGCAGTACTTC. The encoded protein is CASSRSSPYEQYF.

The chain joins TRBV28 to TRBJ1-6; possibly TRBD1 for D (6 bases). CDR1 is MDHEN and CDR2 is SYDVKM in the germline V gene. Trimming shortened V by 7 bases and J by 16 bases, and 17 bases separated the two germline ends. This CDR3 comprises 12 residues. The CDR3 region is CASNLRGPVLHF. For the CDR3, the DNA is TGTGCCAGCAACTTGCGGGGGCCAGTTCTCCACTTT.

The chain has TRBV19 and TRBJ2-1; weak D call: TRBD1 (5 bases). Trimming removed 6 bases at V and 8 bases at J, with 11 bases between. This CDR3 comprises 12 residues. Germline V lookup: CDR1 LNHDA, CDR2 SQIVND (reference sequence). The CDR3 loop is CASSQGRDEQFF. The CDR3 coding sequence is TGTGCCAGTAGCCAGGGCCGGGATGAGCAGTTCTTC.

This clonotype was recorded at least ten times. This rearrangement joins TRBV30 to TRBJ2-7; no clear D gene. The CDR3 loop spans 13 amino acids. The germline V gene has CDR1 GTSNPN and CDR2 SVGIG (reference sequence). Trimming removed 1 base at V and 6 bases at J, with 13 bases between. The CDR3 loop is CAWSAVVMGEQYF. CDR3 nucleotides: TGTGCCTGGAGTGCTGTTGTGATGGGCGAGCAGTACTTC.

This chain uses TRBV25-1 with TRBJ1-4; maybe TRBD1 (5 bases). Per the germline V gene, CDR1 is MGHDK and CDR2 is SYGVNS. Trimming removed 4 bases from V and 7 bases from J, with 22 bases in between. The CDR3 spans 17 residues. The CDR3 spells CASSATDSGRDCEKLFF. In DNA form, the CDR3 reads TGTGCCAGCAGTGCGACTGATTCTGGTAGGGACTGTGAAAAACTGTTTTTT.

Concerning this clonotype: A read error is possible here, since a much larger clone lies one base away. The rearrangement joins TRBV12-3 or TRBV12-4 to TRBJ2-2, with TRBD2 matching 8 bases. The V segment lost 6 bases and the J segment 2 bases; nucleotides outside the gene matches: 14. This CDR3 is built from 18 residues. The CDR3, as DNA: TGTGCCAGCAGCCGCGGGACTTGCGGGGGGCCTAACACCGGGGAGCTGTTTTTT. Its translation: CASSRGTCGGPNTGELFF.

This clonotype was picked up many times. The chain carries TRBV6-5 and TRBJ2-7; the D gene is possibly TRBD2 (6 bases). Trimming took off 4 bases at V and 5 bases at J, with 15 bases between the two ends. Germline V gene data show CDR1 as MNHEY and CDR2 as SVGAGI. The CDR3 is 14 residues long. CDR3: CASSSGGMLDEQYF. CDR3 bases: TGTGCCAGCAGTTCTGGCGGGATGTTGGACGAGCAGTACTTC.

In this sample, this clonotype turned up many times. This chain links TRBV11-2 with TRBJ2-1; TRBD1 or TRBD2 may be the D gene (6 bases each). V was pared by 4 bases and J by 8 bases, with 21 bases between. This CDR3 is built from 16 residues. Germline lookup yields CDR1 SGHAT and CDR2 FQNNGV. CDR3 nucleotide sequence: TGTGCCAGCAGCTGGAGGGGCAGGGGAGATGTGGATGAGCAGTTCTTC. It translates to CASSWRGRGDVDEQFF.

This clonotype was observed a few times. This rearrangement joins TRBV24-1 to TRBJ2-1, with 8 bases fitting TRBD2. J was trimmed by 5 bases and V by 9 bases; bases with no gene match: 11. CDR1 KGHDR and CDR2 SFDVKD come from the germline V gene. This CDR3 spans 15 amino acids. CDR3 in DNA: TGTGCCACCCGACGAGCTAGCGGGCCGGACAATGAGCAGTTCTTC. It specifies CATRRASGPDNEQFF.